Listed below are T cell receptor beta chains from one sample, sequenced in a study of human T cells and chemical hapten exposure. TCRdb ran MiXCR on the RACE reads and lists one entry per CDR3 protein. The table lists about 350,000 distinct CDR3 sequences, 6% to 7% of them singletons. This specimen was whole blood, taken in connection with sensitization to the hapten diphenylcyclopropenone (DPC). Receptor source: a woman aged 18 to 35 with alopecia areata. Some clones in this sample may be carry-over from other donors' samples. The CDR3 runs from the conserved cysteine through the conserved F or W. Each record gives: J gene, V gene, D gene, clone size, CDR3 DNA, CDR3 protein. A D gene is named only where the DNA matches it firmly. Clone size is shown for a subset of rows, as once, few, many or a class of expanded clone.

j_gene: TRBJ2-5; v_gene: TRBV20-1; d_gene: TRBD1; abundance: .; CDR3nt: TGCAGTGCTAGAGTTAGGGACAGCTGGTACCAAGAGACCCAGTACTTC; CDR3aa: CSARVRDSWYQETQYF
j_gene: TRBJ2-2; v_gene: TRBV6-1; d_gene: TRBD1; abundance: .; CDR3nt: TGTGCCAGCAGTAGACAAAATCCGGGACAGGGGTTTACCGGGGAGCTGTTTTTT; CDR3aa: CASSRQNPGQGFTGELFF
j_gene: TRBJ2-2; v_gene: TRBV30; d_gene: .; abundance: few; CDR3nt: .; CDR3aa: CAWSRRQGTPGSCFF
j_gene: TRBJ1-4; v_gene: TRBV7-9; d_gene: .; abundance: few; CDR3nt: TGTGCCAGCAGCTTAGAACACTTTAATGAAAAACTGTTTTTT; CDR3aa: CASSLEHFNEKLFF
j_gene: TRBJ2-7; v_gene: TRBV20-1; d_gene: TRBD2; abundance: .; CDR3nt: TGCAGTGCTAGTAAGCCCCAGCGGGGGGGCCACGAGCAGTACTTC; CDR3aa: CSASKPQRGGHEQYF
j_gene: TRBJ2-6; v_gene: TRBV10-3; d_gene: TRBD1; abundance: few; CDR3nt: TGTGCCATCAGTGCTAGTACCGGGACAGGGGACTCTGGGGCCAACGTCCTGACTTTC; CDR3aa: CAISASTGTGDSGANVLTF
j_gene: TRBJ2-7; v_gene: TRBV2; d_gene: .; abundance: .; CDR3nt: TGTGCCAGCAGTGGGGCAGTAGGATTGGACTTC; CDR3aa: CASSGAVGLDF
j_gene: TRBJ2-7; v_gene: TRBV5-1; d_gene: TRBD1; abundance: few; CDR3nt: TGCGCCAGCAGCTTCGGGGGACAGGAATTGTACGAGCAGTACTTC; CDR3aa: CASSFGGQELYEQYF
j_gene: TRBJ1-1; v_gene: TRBV6-5; d_gene: .; abundance: many; CDR3nt: TGTGCCAGCAGTTACTCGGCAAGGGCGTCCCTGAACACTGAAGCTTTCTTT; CDR3aa: CASSYSARASLNTEAFF
j_gene: TRBJ1-2; v_gene: TRBV28; d_gene: .; abundance: .; CDR3nt: TGTGCCAGCAGTAGTCACAGGGACCACTTAAACTATGGCTACACCTTC; CDR3aa: CASSSHRDHLNYGYTF
j_gene: TRBJ2-1; v_gene: TRBV5-1; d_gene: .; abundance: .; CDR3nt: TGCGCCAGCAGCTTGGCCACTGAAGCCTCCTACAATGAGCAGTTCTTC; CDR3aa: CASSLATEASYNEQFF
j_gene: TRBJ2-3; v_gene: TRBV7-9; d_gene: .; abundance: .; CDR3nt: TGTGCCAGCAGCTCCAGCCAGGTACGGACAGATACGCAGTATTTT; CDR3aa: CASSSSQVRTDTQYF
j_gene: TRBJ1-5; v_gene: TRBV6-5; d_gene: .; abundance: .; CDR3nt: TGTGCCAGCAGTCCTCAAAAGAATAGCAATCAGCCCCAGCATTTT; CDR3aa: CASSPQKNSNQPQHF
j_gene: TRBJ2-1; v_gene: TRBV7-2; d_gene: .; abundance: few; CDR3nt: TGTGCCAGCAGCTTCTTCAGGGACTACAATGAGCAGTTCTTC; CDR3aa: CASSFFRDYNEQFF
j_gene: TRBJ2-2; v_gene: TRBV18; d_gene: TRBD2; abundance: .; CDR3nt: TGTGCCAGCTCACCACCGAATAGCGGGGGGACAGTCACCGGGGAGCTGTTTTTT; CDR3aa: CASSPPNSGGTVTGELFF
j_gene: TRBJ1-1; v_gene: TRBV9; d_gene: TRBD1; abundance: many; CDR3nt: TGTGCCAGCAGCGTAGGACCAGGGGGCACTGAAGCTTTCTTT; CDR3aa: CASSVGPGGTEAFF
j_gene: TRBJ2-6; v_gene: TRBV28; d_gene: .; abundance: .; CDR3nt: TGTGCCAGCACCCCCATTAAGGGGAATGGGGCCAACGTCCTGACTTTC; CDR3aa: CASTPIKGNGANVLTF
j_gene: TRBJ1-5; v_gene: TRBV7-9; d_gene: .; abundance: .; CDR3nt: TGTGCCAGCAGCTTAGGCAGGGAGGATCAGCCCCAGCATTTT; CDR3aa: CASSLGREDQPQHF
j_gene: TRBJ2-5; v_gene: TRBV5-1; d_gene: TRBD2; abundance: .; CDR3nt: TGCGCCAGCACCCCATCGGGACTAAAGGGGGAGACCCAGTACTTC; CDR3aa: CASTPSGLKGETQYF
j_gene: TRBJ2-3; v_gene: TRBV12-3/TRBV12-4; d_gene: .; abundance: .; CDR3nt: TGTGCCAGCAGTTTCCTGAGACGGCGCACAGATACGCAGTATTTT; CDR3aa: CASSFLRRRTDTQYF
j_gene: TRBJ1-3; v_gene: TRBV7-9; d_gene: .; abundance: .; CDR3nt: TGTGCCAGCAGCGCTGGCACCATATATTTT; CDR3aa: CASSAGTIYF
j_gene: TRBJ1-5; v_gene: TRBV10-3; d_gene: .; abundance: .; CDR3nt: TGTGCCATCAGTGAGTCTCCAGATAGCGATCAGCCCCAGCATTTT; CDR3aa: CAISESPDSDQPQHF
j_gene: TRBJ1-1; v_gene: TRBV27; d_gene: .; abundance: many; CDR3nt: TGTGCCAGCAGTCTCTGGAAGGGCACTGAAGCTTTCTTT; CDR3aa: CASSLWKGTEAFF
j_gene: TRBJ2-4; v_gene: TRBV12-3/TRBV12-4; d_gene: TRBD1; abundance: many; CDR3nt: TGTGCCAGCAGTTTATCAACAGGGGCGGTTATGAAAAACATTCAGTACTTC; CDR3aa: CASSLSTGAVMKNIQYF
j_gene: TRBJ1-5; v_gene: TRBV6-5; d_gene: .; abundance: few; CDR3nt: TGTGCCAGCAGTTACTGGCAGGGCCGATTTGGGAATCAGCCCCAGCATTTT; CDR3aa: CASSYWQGRFGNQPQHF
j_gene: TRBJ2-7; v_gene: TRBV18; d_gene: TRBD1; abundance: .; CDR3nt: TGTGCCAGCTCACGGGGACAGGGGATCTACGAGCAGTACTTC; CDR3aa: CASSRGQGIYEQYF
j_gene: TRBJ1-2; v_gene: TRBV18; d_gene: .; abundance: .; CDR3nt: TGTGCCAGCTCCGAAGGGGACAACTATGGCTACACCTTC; CDR3aa: CASSEGDNYGYTF
j_gene: TRBJ1-6; v_gene: TRBV18; d_gene: .; abundance: many; CDR3nt: TGTGCCAGCTCACCATCCCCCGGGACCGGTTCACCCCTCCACTTT; CDR3aa: CASSPSPGTGSPLHF
j_gene: TRBJ2-2; v_gene: TRBV7-9; d_gene: .; abundance: many; CDR3nt: TGTGCCAGCAGCCCAACGGGGGCCGGGGAGCTGTTTTTT; CDR3aa: CASSPTGAGELFF
j_gene: TRBJ1-5; v_gene: TRBV3-1; d_gene: .; abundance: many; CDR3nt: TGTGCCAGCGAACCCACTTTTAGCAATCAGCCCCAGCATTTT; CDR3aa: CASEPTFSNQPQHF
j_gene: TRBJ2-7; v_gene: TRBV15; d_gene: .; abundance: many; CDR3nt: TGTGCCACCAGCAGAGGAAGGGACTTACCCTACGAGCAGTACTTC; CDR3aa: CATSRGRDLPYEQYF
j_gene: TRBJ2-1; v_gene: TRBV12-3/TRBV12-4; d_gene: TRBD1; abundance: many; CDR3nt: TGTGCCAGCAGTCTAGACACAGGGGGCCCTCAACCGTTCTTC; CDR3aa: CASSLDTGGPQPFF
j_gene: TRBJ2-5; v_gene: TRBV7-2; d_gene: .; abundance: .; CDR3nt: TGTGCCAGCAGCCCGAATAACGTCCAAGAGACCCAGTACTTC; CDR3aa: CASSPNNVQETQYF
j_gene: TRBJ2-5; v_gene: TRBV7-3; d_gene: TRBD2; abundance: few; CDR3nt: TGTGCCAGCAGCGCATCTAGCGGGGGGGTCTCGCAAGAGACCCAGTACTTC; CDR3aa: CASSASSGGVSQETQYF
j_gene: TRBJ1-1; v_gene: TRBV7-9; d_gene: .; abundance: .; CDR3nt: TGTGCCAGCAATTTTTTGGCAGGGAAGGACACTGAAGCTTTCTTT; CDR3aa: CASNFLAGKDTEAFF
j_gene: TRBJ2-7; v_gene: TRBV7-9; d_gene: .; abundance: few; CDR3nt: TGTGCCAGCAGCACCTCAGTCTCCTACGAGCAGTACTTC; CDR3aa: CASSTSVSYEQYF
j_gene: TRBJ1-3; v_gene: TRBV2; d_gene: .; abundance: few; CDR3nt: TGTGCCAGCAGCCCAGGGGTTCCTGGAAACACCATATATTTT; CDR3aa: CASSPGVPGNTIYF
j_gene: TRBJ1-4; v_gene: TRBV10-3; d_gene: TRBD1; abundance: many; CDR3nt: TGTGCCATCAGTGAGTCGATCCAACAGGGGGGACCTGAAAAACTGTTTTTT; CDR3aa: CAISESIQQGGPEKLFF
j_gene: TRBJ1-2; v_gene: TRBV20-1; d_gene: TRBD1; abundance: many; CDR3nt: TGCAGTGCCCGGCCGGCAGGGGGCTATTATGGCTACACCTTC; CDR3aa: CSARPAGGYYGYTF
j_gene: TRBJ2-2; v_gene: TRBV2; d_gene: TRBD1; abundance: few; CDR3nt: TGTGCCAGCAGTGGGACAGGGGGCACCGGGGAGCTGTTTTTT; CDR3aa: CASSGTGGTGELFF
j_gene: TRBJ2-5; v_gene: TRBV27; d_gene: .; abundance: many; CDR3nt: TGTGCCAGCAGTTACGACAGGAGGTCCCAAGAGACCCAGTACTTC; CDR3aa: CASSYDRRSQETQYF
j_gene: TRBJ2-3; v_gene: TRBV4-3; d_gene: TRBD2; abundance: many; CDR3nt: TGCGCCAGCAGCCAAGACTCACTAGCGGGGATGAAATTT; CDR3aa: CASSQDSLAGMKF
j_gene: TRBJ1-5; v_gene: TRBV25-1; d_gene: .; abundance: few; CDR3nt: TGTGCCAGCAAGGGGCGACATGAGGCTCAGCCCCAGCATTTT; CDR3aa: CASKGRHEAQPQHF
j_gene: TRBJ2-3; v_gene: TRBV7-2; d_gene: .; abundance: many; CDR3nt: TGTGCCAGCAGCTCCGCCGTCTCAGCTAGCACAGATACGCAGTATTTT; CDR3aa: CASSSAVSASTDTQYF
j_gene: TRBJ1-5; v_gene: TRBV20-1; d_gene: TRBD1; abundance: many; CDR3nt: TGCAGTGCAAAAACGGGACAGGGGTTAAATCAGCCCCAGCATTTT; CDR3aa: CSAKTGQGLNQPQHF
j_gene: TRBJ1-1; v_gene: TRBV12-3/TRBV12-4; d_gene: .; abundance: .; CDR3nt: TGTGCCAGCAGTCCCTTTAGGGTTGGGTCTGAAGCTTTCTTT; CDR3aa: CASSPFRVGSEAFF
j_gene: TRBJ1-5; v_gene: TRBV5-6; d_gene: TRBD1; abundance: many; CDR3nt: TGTGCCAGCAGCTTGGGCCCAGGGGGCACAAATCAGCCCCAGCATTTT; CDR3aa: CASSLGPGGTNQPQHF
j_gene: TRBJ2-7; v_gene: TRBV20-1; d_gene: TRBD2; abundance: few; CDR3nt: TGCAGTGCTAGAGACCTACTAGCGGGCGGATACGAGCAGTACTTC; CDR3aa: CSARDLLAGGYEQYF
j_gene: TRBJ1-3; v_gene: TRBV5-1; d_gene: TRBD1; abundance: many; CDR3nt: TGCGCCAGCAGCATATCCGGGACAGCCTCTGGAAACACCATATATTTT; CDR3aa: CASSISGTASGNTIYF
j_gene: TRBJ1-5; v_gene: TRBV6-6; d_gene: TRBD1; abundance: many; CDR3nt: TGTGCCAGCAGTACCCGACAGGGGGTGAATCAGCCCCAGCATTTT; CDR3aa: CASSTRQGVNQPQHF
j_gene: TRBJ1-1; v_gene: TRBV12-3/TRBV12-4; d_gene: .; abundance: .; CDR3nt: TGTGCCAGCAGTTTATACCAAAAAAGTGAAGCTTTCTTT; CDR3aa: CASSLYQKSEAFF
j_gene: TRBJ1-5; v_gene: TRBV4-1; d_gene: .; abundance: few; CDR3nt: TGCGCCAGCAGCCAAGATCCCGTACCAGGGTCCGGCAATCAGCCCCAGCATTTT; CDR3aa: CASSQDPVPGSGNQPQHF